The 2 T cell receptor beta chains below were found in one sample sequenced in a study of identical twins. From the 5' RACE reads, TCRdb called clonotypes with MiXCR, one entry per CDR3 protein. The data contain 1.5 million to 2 million distinct CDR3 sequences, less than 35% of them singletons. Sequenced material: cord blood. The receptors were gathered from a newborn girl in good health.

This clonotype was seen a few times. This chain links TRBV10-2 with TRBJ2-6; D gene uncertain. Germline V gene sequence: CDR1 WSHSY, CDR2 SAAADI. This CDR3 has 16 amino acids. Trimming left V 2 bases short and J 1 base short, with 9 bases between. CDR3 loop: CASSELSWSGANVLTF. The CDR3 coding sequence is TGCGCCAGCAGTGAGCTTAGCTGGTCTGGGGCCAACGTCCTGACTTTC.

CDR3: CASSLDPLAKNIQYF. The CDR3 DNA reads as TGCGCCAGCAGCTTGGACCCACTAGCCAAAAACATTCAGTACTTC. J is TRBJ2-4 and V is TRBV5-1; D is unresolved. From germline, CDR1 is SGHRS and CDR2 YFSETQ. The V end was cut by 0 bases, the J end by 0 bases, with 7 bases between. The CDR3 has 15 residues.